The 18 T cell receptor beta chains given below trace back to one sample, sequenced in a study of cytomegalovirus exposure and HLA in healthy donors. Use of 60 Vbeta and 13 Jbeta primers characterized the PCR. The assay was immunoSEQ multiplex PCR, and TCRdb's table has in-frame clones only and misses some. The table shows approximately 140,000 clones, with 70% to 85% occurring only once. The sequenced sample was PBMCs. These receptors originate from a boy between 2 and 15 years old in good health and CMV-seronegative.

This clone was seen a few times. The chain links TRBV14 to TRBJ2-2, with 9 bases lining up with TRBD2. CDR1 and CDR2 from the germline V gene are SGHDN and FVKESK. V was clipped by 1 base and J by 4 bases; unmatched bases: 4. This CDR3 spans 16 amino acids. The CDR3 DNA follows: TGTGCCAGCAGCCAAGTTTTAGCGGGAGCCACCGGGGAGCTGTTTTTT. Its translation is CASSQVLAGATGELFF. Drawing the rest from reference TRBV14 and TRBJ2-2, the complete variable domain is EAGVTQFPSHSVIEKGQTVTLRCDPISGHDNLYWYRRVMGKEIKFLLHFVKESKQDESGMPNNRFLAERTGGTYSTLKVQPAELEDSGVYFCASSQVLAGATGELFFGEGSRLTVL.

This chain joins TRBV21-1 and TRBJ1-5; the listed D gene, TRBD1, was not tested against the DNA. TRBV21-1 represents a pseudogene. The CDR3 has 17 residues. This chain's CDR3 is CASSLGGRVASNQPQHF. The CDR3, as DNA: TGTGCCAGCAGCCTTGGGGGCAGGGTGGCCAGCAATCAGCCCCAGCATTTT.

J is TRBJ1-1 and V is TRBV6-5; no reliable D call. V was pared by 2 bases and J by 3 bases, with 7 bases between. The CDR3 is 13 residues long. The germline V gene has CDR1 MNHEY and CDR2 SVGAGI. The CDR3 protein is CASSYEGHTEAFF. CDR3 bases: TGTGCCAGCAGTTACGAGGGTCACACTGAAGCTTTCTTT.

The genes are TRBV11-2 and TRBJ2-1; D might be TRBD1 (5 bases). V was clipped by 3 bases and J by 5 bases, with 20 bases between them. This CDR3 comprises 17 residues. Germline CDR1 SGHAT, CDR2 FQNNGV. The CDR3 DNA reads TGTGCCAGCAGCTTCAGGGTAACAAGCAACTCGGACAATGAGCAGTTCTTC. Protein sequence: CASSFRVTSNSDNEQFF.

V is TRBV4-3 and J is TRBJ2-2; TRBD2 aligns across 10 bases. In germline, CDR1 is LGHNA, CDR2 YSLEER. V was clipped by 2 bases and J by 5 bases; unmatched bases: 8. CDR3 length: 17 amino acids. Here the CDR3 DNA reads TGCGCCAGCAGCCAATTCCTAGCGGGGGATGGAACCGGGGAGCTGTTTTTT. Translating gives CASSQFLAGDGTGELFF.

The CDR3 sequence is CASSLGPGRGVVSPLHF. In nucleotides, the CDR3 is TGTGCCAGCAGCTTAGGTCCGGGACGCGGGGTTGTTTCACCCCTCCACTTT. V and J are TRBV11-2 and TRBJ1-6, with D perhaps matching TRBD1 (5 bases). The CDR3 has 17 amino acids. Trimming removed 1 base from V and 9 bases from J, with 19 bases in between. From germline, CDR1 is SGHAT and CDR2 FQNNGV. The full variable domain, with the rest looked up from reference TRBV11-2 and TRBJ1-6, is EAGVAQSPRYKIIEKRQSVAFWCNPISGHATLYWYQQILGQGPKLLIQFQNNGVVDDSQLPKDRFSAERLKGVDSTLKIQPAKLEDSAVYLCASSLGPGRGVVSPLHFGNGTRLTVT.

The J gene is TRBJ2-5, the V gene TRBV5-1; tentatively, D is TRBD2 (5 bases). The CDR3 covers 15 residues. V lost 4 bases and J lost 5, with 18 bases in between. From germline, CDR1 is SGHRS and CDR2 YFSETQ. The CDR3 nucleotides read TGCGCCAGCAGCGGACTCCTCAGCCTCGGGGAGACCCAGTACTTC. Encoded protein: CASSGLLSLGETQYF.

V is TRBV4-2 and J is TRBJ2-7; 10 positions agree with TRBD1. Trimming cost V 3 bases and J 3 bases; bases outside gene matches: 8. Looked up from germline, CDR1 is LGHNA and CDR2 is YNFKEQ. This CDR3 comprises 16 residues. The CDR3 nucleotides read TGTGCCAGCAGCCAGGGAGCCGGGACAGGGGACTACGAGCAGTACTTC. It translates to CASSQGAGTGDYEQYF.

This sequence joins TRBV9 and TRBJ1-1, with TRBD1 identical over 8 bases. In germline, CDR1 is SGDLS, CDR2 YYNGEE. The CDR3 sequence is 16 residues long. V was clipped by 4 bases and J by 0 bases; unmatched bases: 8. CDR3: CASSQTSGQVNTEAFF. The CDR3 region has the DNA TGTGCCAGCAGCCAAACCTCGGGACAGGTGAACACTGAAGCTTTCTTT.

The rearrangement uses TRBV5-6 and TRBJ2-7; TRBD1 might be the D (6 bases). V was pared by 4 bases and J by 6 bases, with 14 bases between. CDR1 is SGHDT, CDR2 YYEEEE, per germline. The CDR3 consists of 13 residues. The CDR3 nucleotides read TGTGCCAGCAGCCCGACAGGATCGGGCGAGCAGTACGTC. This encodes CASSPTGSGEQYV.

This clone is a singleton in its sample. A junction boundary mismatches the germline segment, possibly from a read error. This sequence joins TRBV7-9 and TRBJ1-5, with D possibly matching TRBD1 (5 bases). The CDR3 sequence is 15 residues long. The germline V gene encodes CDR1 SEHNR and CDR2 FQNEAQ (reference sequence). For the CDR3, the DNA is TGTTCCAGCAGCGCCTCGGGGGGGGGCAATCAGCCCCAGCATTTT. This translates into CSSSASGGGNQPQHF.

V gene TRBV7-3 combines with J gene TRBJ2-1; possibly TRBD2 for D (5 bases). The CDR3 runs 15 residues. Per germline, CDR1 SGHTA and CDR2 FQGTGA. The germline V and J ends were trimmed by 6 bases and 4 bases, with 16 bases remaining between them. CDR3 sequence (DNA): TGTGCCAGCAGTCTAAAGCGGAGCGGATACAATGAGCAGTTCTTC. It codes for CASSLKRSGYNEQFF.

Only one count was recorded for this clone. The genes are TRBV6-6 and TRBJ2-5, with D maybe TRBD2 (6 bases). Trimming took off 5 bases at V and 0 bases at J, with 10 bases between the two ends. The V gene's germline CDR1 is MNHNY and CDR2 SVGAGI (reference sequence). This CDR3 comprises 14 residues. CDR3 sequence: CASSLWGDQETQYF. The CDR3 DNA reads TGTGCCAGCAGTCTCTGGGGGGACCAAGAGACCCAGTACTTC.

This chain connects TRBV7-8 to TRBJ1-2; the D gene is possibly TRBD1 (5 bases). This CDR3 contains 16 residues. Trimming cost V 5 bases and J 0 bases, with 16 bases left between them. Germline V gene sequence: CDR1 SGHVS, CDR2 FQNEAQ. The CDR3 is CASSPTGAIANYGYTF. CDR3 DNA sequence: TGTGCCAGCAGCCCAACTGGGGCTATAGCTAACTATGGCTACACCTTC.

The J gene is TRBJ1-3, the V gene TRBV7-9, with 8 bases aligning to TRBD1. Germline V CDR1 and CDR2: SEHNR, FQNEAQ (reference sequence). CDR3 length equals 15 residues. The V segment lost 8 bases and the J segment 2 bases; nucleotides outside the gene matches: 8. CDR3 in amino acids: CASGSGTGPGNTIYF. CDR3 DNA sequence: TGTGCCAGCGGCTCGGGGACAGGCCCTGGAAACACCATATATTTT.

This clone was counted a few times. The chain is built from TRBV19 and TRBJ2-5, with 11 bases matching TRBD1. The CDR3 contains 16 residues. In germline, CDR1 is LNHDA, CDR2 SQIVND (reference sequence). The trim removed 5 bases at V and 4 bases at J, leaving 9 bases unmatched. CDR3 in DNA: TGTGCCAGTAGTCTCACGGGGGGGACAGGGGGAGAGACCCAGTACTTC. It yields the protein CASSLTGGTGGETQYF.

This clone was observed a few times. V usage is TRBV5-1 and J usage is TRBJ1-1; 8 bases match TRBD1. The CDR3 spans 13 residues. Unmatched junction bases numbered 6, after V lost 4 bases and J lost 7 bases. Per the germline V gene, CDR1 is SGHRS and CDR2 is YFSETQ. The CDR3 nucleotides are TGCGCCAGCAGCGGGACAGGTTTTATTGAAGCTTTCTTT. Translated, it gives CASSGTGFIEAFF.

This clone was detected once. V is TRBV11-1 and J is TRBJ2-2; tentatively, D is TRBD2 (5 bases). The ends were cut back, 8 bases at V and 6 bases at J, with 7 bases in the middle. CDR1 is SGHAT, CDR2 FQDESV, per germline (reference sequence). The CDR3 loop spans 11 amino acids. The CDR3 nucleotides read TGTGCCAGCCAGAGGGCCGGGGAGCTGTTTTTT. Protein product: CASQRAGELFF.